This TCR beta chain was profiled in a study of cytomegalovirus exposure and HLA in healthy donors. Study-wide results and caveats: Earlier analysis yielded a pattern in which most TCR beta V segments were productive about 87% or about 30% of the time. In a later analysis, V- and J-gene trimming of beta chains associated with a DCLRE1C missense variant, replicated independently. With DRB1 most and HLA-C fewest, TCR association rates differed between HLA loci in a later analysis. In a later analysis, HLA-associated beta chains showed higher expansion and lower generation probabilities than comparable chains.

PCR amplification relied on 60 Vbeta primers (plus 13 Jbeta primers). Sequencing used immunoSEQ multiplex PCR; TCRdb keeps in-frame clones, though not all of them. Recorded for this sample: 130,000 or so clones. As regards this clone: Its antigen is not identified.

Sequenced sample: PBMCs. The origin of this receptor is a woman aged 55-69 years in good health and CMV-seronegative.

CDR3 nucleotides: TGCGCCAGCAGCTACACAGGCTACCAAGAGACCCAGTACTTC. Encoded protein: CASSYTGYQETQYF. This chain joins TRBV5-1 and TRBJ2-5; weak D call: TRBD1 (5 bases). V dropped 3 bases and J dropped 0 bases, with 9 bases sitting between them. The CDR3 length is 14 residues. Germline lookup yields CDR1 SGHRS and CDR2 YFSETQ.